The 3 T cell receptor beta chains below all came from one sample that was sequenced in a study of cytomegalovirus exposure and HLA in healthy donors. This PCR relied on a set of 60 Vbeta primers and 13 Jbeta primers. The protocol was immunoSEQ multiplex PCR, while the TCRdb copy is restricted to in-frame clones and leaves out a portion. The sample holds fewer than 150,000 clones; 70% to 85% are singletons and the top ten take approximately 2.4%. Sample: PBMCs. The receptors were sampled from a male donor in good health and CMV-seronegative.

This rearrangement joins TRBV2 to TRBJ2-5, with TRBD2 identical over 8 bases. Germline CDR1 SNHLY, CDR2 FYNNEI. V lost 1 base to trimming and J lost 5 bases; unmatched junction nucleotides: 3. The CDR3 is 14 residues long. The CDR3: CASSEGGGRETQYF. Written as DNA, the CDR3 is TGTGCCAGCAGTGAAGGTGGCGGGAGGGAGACCCAGTACTTC.

This chain uses TRBV12-5 with TRBJ2-2; possible D gene TRBD2, 5 bases. This CDR3 is built from 15 residues. Germline CDR1 is LGHNT and CDR2 is FRNRAP. V was pared by 0 bases and J by 4 bases, with 9 bases between. The CDR3: CASGLVGSTTGELFF. CDR3 bases: TGTGCTAGTGGTTTGGTTGGGAGTACCACCGGGGAGCTGTTTTTT.

CDR3 bases: TGTGCCAGCAGCCTACCCGACAGGGAGAGCACTGAAGCTTTCTTT. This codes for CASSLPDRESTEAFF. The chain uses TRBV7-9 and TRBJ1-1; 7 nucleotides line up with TRBD1. CDR3 length: 15 amino acids. The junction had 10 bases not matched to a gene; V was cut back by 5 bases and J by 4 bases. In germline, CDR1 is SEHNR, CDR2 FQNEAQ (reference sequence).